One sample yielded the 14 T cell receptor beta chains listed below, sequenced in a study of T cells in Graves' hyperthyroidism and ophthalmopathy. Amplification yielded TCR beta CDR3 regions, with RNA transcripts as the source. The primer set for the first-round RT-PCR of the TCR CDR3 was HTBI. TCRdb reprocessed the multiplex PCR reads with MiXCR, giving one entry per CDR3 protein. The sample contains around 280,000 distinct CDR3 sequences, roughly 15% of which appear only once. The sequencing sample was made of blood. These receptors were taken from a woman aged 40 to 50 with Graves' hyperthyroidism.

The rearrangement uses TRBV6-1 and TRBJ1-1; D may be TRBD1 (6 bases). V lost 6 bases to trimming and J lost 1 base, with 18 bases between them. The CDR3 is 16 amino acids. The germline gives CDR1 MNHNS, CDR2 SASEGT. CDR3 DNA sequence: TGTGCCAGCAGCTCTGTGTTGGGGGCGGGGAACACTGAAGCTTTCTTT. It is translated as CASSSVLGAGNTEAFF.

V is TRBV10-3 and J is TRBJ1-4; D may be TRBD1 (5 bases). This CDR3 is 14 amino acids long. Germline CDR1 is ENHRY and CDR2 is SYGVKD. V lost 2 bases and J 7 bases, leaving 11 bases between the germline ends. CDR3 nucleotide sequence: TGTGCCATCAGTGAGAGGCAGGGTACTGAAAAACTGTTTTTT. Translated: CAISERQGTEKLFF.

This clonotype was seen ten or more times. The chain carries TRBV28 and TRBJ2-5, with D unclear. V dropped 4 bases and J dropped 5 bases, with 20 bases sitting between them. The CDR3 is made up of 16 amino acids. Germline V gene sequence: CDR1 MDHEN, CDR2 SYDVKM. Here the CDR3 DNA reads TGTGCCAGCAGTTCCCTCCCTCGGCCCTCCGGGGAGACCCAGTACTTC. Residues: CASSSLPRPSGETQYF.

A word on this clonotype: An end of the junction differs from the germline gene, which may be a read error. The chain's CDR3 is CASSGNHQGNAGELFF. The CDR3 region has the DNA TGTGCCAGCAGTGGAAATCACCAGGGGAACGCCGGGGAGCTGTTTTTT. The chain uses TRBV25-1 and TRBJ2-2; D perhaps matches TRBD1 (6 bases). Germline V gives CDR1 MGHDK, CDR2 SYGVNS. CDR3 size: 16 residues.

This clonotype came up many times. Written as DNA, the CDR3 is TGTGCCAGCAGCCCACTAGGGAGGACATTCGATGGCTACACCTTC. This translates into CASSPLGRTFDGYTF. This chain uses TRBV9 with TRBJ1-2; maybe TRBD1 (5 bases). Per germline, CDR1 SGDLS and CDR2 YYNGEE. The ends were cut back, 4 bases at V and 6 bases at J, with 19 bases in the middle. The CDR3 has 15 amino acids.

In this sample, this clonotype turned up a few times. The CDR3 region is CASSLGIASTDTQYF. The CDR3 DNA reads TGTGCCAGCAGCTTAGGGATAGCGAGCACAGATACGCAGTATTTT. V is TRBV7-8 and J is TRBJ2-3, with a weak D call TRBD2 (5 bases). V lost 1 base, J lost 0 bases, and 8 bases lay in between. This CDR3 is built from 15 residues. Germline lookup yields CDR1 SGHVS and CDR2 FQNEAQ.

Regarding this clonotype: No conserved phenylalanine or tryptophan is present at the end of the CDR3, so a read error is the likely explanation. V is TRBV3-1 and J is TRBJ2-2; 7 bases are shared with TRBD2. Losses at the gene ends were 1 base for V and 8 bases for J; bases not matched to a gene: 4. Looked up from germline, CDR1 is LGHDT and CDR2 is YNNKEL (reference sequence). CDR3 length: 14 residues. The DNA for the CDR3 is TGTGCCAGCAGCCAAGTGGGAGCGGGAGGGGAGCTGTTTCTT. It yields the protein CASSQVGAGGELFL.

V usage is TRBV19 and J usage is TRBJ2-1, with TRBD2 matching over 11 bases. J gave up 4 bases and V 8 bases, and 4 bases lay outside the gene matches. The CDR3 is 14 amino acids. Germline V CDR1 and CDR2: LNHDA, SQIVND (reference sequence). CDR3 in DNA: TGTGCCAGTGGGGGGACTAGCGGATACAATGAGCAGTTCTTC. Residues: CASGGTSGYNEQFF.

This clonotype was seen at least ten times. The chain couples TRBV2 to TRBJ1-1; no reliable D call. The V end was cut by 4 bases, the J end by 1 base, with 10 bases between. The CDR3 length is 14 residues. From germline, CDR1 is SNHLY and CDR2 FYNNEI. CDR3 sequence (DNA): TGTGCCAGCAGTGTTGCGGCCCCGAACACTGAAGCTTTCTTT. Protein product: CASSVAAPNTEAFF. Using reference TRBV2 and TRBJ1-1 for the parts outside the CDR3, the full variable domain is EPEVTQTPSHQVTQMGQEVILRCVPISNHLYFYWYRQILGQKVEFLVSFYNNEISEKSEIFDDQFSVERPDGSNFTLKIRSTKLEDSAMYFCASSVAAPNTEAFFGQGTRLTVV.

The rearrangement links TRBV11-2 to TRBJ1-2, with 11 positions matching TRBD1. Losses at the gene ends were 5 bases for V and 8 bases for J; bases not matched to a gene: 7. Germline V gene data show CDR1 as SGHAT and CDR2 as FQNNGV. The CDR3 runs 14 residues. CDR3 sequence (DNA): TGTGCCAGCAGCCCCGGGACAGGGGGTTGGGGCTACACCTTC. Protein: CASSPGTGGWGYTF.

This clonotype was seen ten or more times. The chain uses TRBV3-1 and TRBJ1-1; 7 nucleotides align to TRBD1. This CDR3 spans 14 amino acids. The J segment lost 1 base and the V segment lost 6 bases, leaving 5 bases of the junction unmatched. Germline loops: CDR1 LGHDT, CDR2 YNNKEL (reference sequence). The CDR3 reads CASRQQGKNTEAFF. CDR3 DNA: TGTGCCAGCAGGCAACAGGGGAAGAACACTGAAGCTTTCTTT.

This clonotype was observed at least ten times. V is TRBV7-2 and J is TRBJ2-1; TRBD2 aligns across 11 bases. With 1 base clipped from V and 3 bases from J, the junction kept 8 bases outside the gene matches. Germline assignment: CDR1 SGHTA and CDR2 FQGNSA. The length of the CDR3 is 18 residues. Written as DNA, the CDR3 is TGTGCCAGCAGCTTAGTTCTCCCGCTAGCGGGAGGCTACAATGAGCAGTTCTTC. It specifies CASSLVLPLAGGYNEQFF.

This clonotype was picked up a small number of times. The chain has TRBV6-2 or TRBV6-3 and TRBJ2-1; TRBD2 matches 8 bases. The ends lost 9 bases at V and 0 bases at J; junction bases unmatched: 1. The CDR3 consists of 13 residues. Germline CDR1 MNHEY, CDR2 SVGEGT. The CDR3 sequence: CASSGASYNEQFF. CDR3 nucleotide sequence: TGTGCCAGTAGCGGGGCCTCCTACAATGAGCAGTTCTTC.

This clonotype was observed a handful of times. This sequence joins TRBV20-1 and TRBJ2-7, with a tentative D call TRBD2 (6 bases). V dropped 0 bases and J dropped 2 bases, with 23 bases sitting between them. From germline, CDR1 is DFQATT and CDR2 SNEGSKA (reference sequence). CDR3 length equals 18 residues. CDR3 nucleotides: TGCAGTGCTAGAGATTATCGGGGGAGTCGAAAGAGCGCCTACGAGCAGTACTTC. Translating gives CSARDYRGSRKSAYEQYF.